These 15 T cell receptor beta chains originate from one sample sequenced in a study of molecular identifiers for immune sequencing clone quantification listed by TCRdb under 2018. The library was built by means of PCR. Sequencing instrument: NextSeq 500. Starting from the raw public reads, TCRdb applied fastp trimming at Q25, assembled clones with MiXCR and retained in-frame beta chains. Records with the same CDR3 protein are collapsed into one entry carrying the most frequent genes and DNA. The sample table shows around 460,000 distinct CDR3 sequences, and about 26% are seen once. About 0.75% of the sample is in the top ten clones. Sequenced sample: naive CD8+ T cells from blood, with Jurkat cell RNA spiked in. The cell subset or site label of this sample denotes: FACS-sorted CD8+CD4-CCR7+CD45RA+ naive T cells. Receptor source: a human donor in good health. Some libraries in this study had Jurkat cell RNA spiked in.

The genes are TRBV19 and TRBJ1-5; D uncertain. V lost 1 base to trimming and J lost 9 bases, with 16 bases between them. The germline CDR1 and CDR2 sequences are LNHDA and SQIVND (reference sequence). The CDR3 is 15 residues long. CDR3 nucleotides: TGTGCCAGTAGTATAGGACTGACAAGCCTTGGGCCCCAGCATTTT. It is translated as CASSIGLTSLGPQHF. The full variable domain, completed using reference TRBV19 and TRBJ1-5, is DGGITQSPKYLFRKEGQNVTLSCEQNLNHDAMYWYRQDPGQGLRLIYYSQIVNDFQKGDIAEGYSVSREKKESFPLTVTSAQKNPTAFYLCASSIGLTSLGPQHFGDGTRLSIL.

This clonotype came up a few times. The chain joins TRBV7-9 to TRBJ2-3; D call uncertain. Per the germline V gene, CDR1 is SEHNR and CDR2 is FQNEAQ (reference sequence). Trimming cost V 5 bases and J 5 bases, with 14 bases left between them. CDR3 length: 14 amino acids. As DNA, the CDR3 is TGTGCCAGCAGCCCACCGGCAGACCGAGATACGCAGTATTTT. Encoded protein: CASSPPADRDTQYF.

This clonotype was seen more than once but under ten times. This sequence joins TRBV28 and TRBJ1-2, with D unresolved. Looked up from germline, CDR1 is MDHEN and CDR2 is SYDVKM. V was pared by 5 bases and J by 8 bases, with 21 bases between. This CDR3 comprises 15 residues. The CDR3 loop is CASSAGPNKPLGYTF. CDR3 DNA sequence: TGTGCCAGCAGTGCCGGCCCAAATAAACCGCTAGGCTACACCTTC.

The chain combines TRBV19 with TRBJ2-1, with TRBD2 matching over 14 bases. Germline V gives CDR1 LNHDA, CDR2 SQIVND (reference sequence). The CDR3 extends over 15 amino acids. The V gene end was trimmed by 6 bases and the J gene end by 12 bases; junction bases not matched to a gene: 10. CDR3 protein: CASSPLGTSGSWQFF. CDR3 in DNA: TGTGCCAGTAGCCCTCTCGGGACTAGCGGGAGTTGGCAGTTCTTC.

The rearrangement uses TRBV7-9 and TRBJ2-7; TRBD1 or TRBD2 may be the D gene (6 bases each). Germline-derived CDR1 and CDR2 are SEHNR and FQNEAQ (reference sequence). Trimming pared 4 bases from V and 1 base from J, leaving 14 bases between. The CDR3 length is 15 residues. CDR3 nucleotides: TGTGCCAGCAGCTCTGGGGGGCGTGGGTCCTACGAGCAGTACTTC. Amino acid sequence: CASSSGGRGSYEQYF.

The genes are TRBV19 and TRBJ2-3; 7 bases agree with TRBD2. Germline CDR1 reads LNHDA; CDR2 reads SQIVND (reference sequence). Germline trimming cut 1 base from V and 2 bases from J; bases unmatched to any gene: 12. This CDR3 region has 18 residues. CDR3 amino acids: CASSIGWETSGDTDTQYF. The CDR3 DNA reads as TGTGCCAGTAGTATAGGTTGGGAGACCAGCGGGGACACAGATACGCAGTATTTT.

Points on this clonotype: A much larger clone sits a single nucleotide away, making a read error possible. This sequence joins TRBV5-1 and TRBJ1-1, with 7 nucleotides matching TRBD1. CDR3 length equals 18 residues. The trim removed 1 base at V and 7 bases at J, leaving 19 bases unmatched. The germline gives CDR1 SGHRS, CDR2 YFSETQ. The CDR3 loop reads CASSLTPSSRGGFDEAFF. The CDR3 nucleotides are TGCGCCAGCAGCTTGACGCCTTCTAGCAGGGGGGGTTTTGATGAAGCTTTCTTT.

This clonotype occurred a few times. The CDR3 DNA follows: TGTGCCAGCAGCCAAGTCCATGGGGGTCTAGAGGAGCAGTACTTC. It specifies CASSQVHGGLEEQYF. The rearrangement links TRBV14 to TRBJ2-7; D possibly matches TRBD1 or TRBD2 (5 bases each). Germline V gene sequence: CDR1 SGHDN, CDR2 FVKESK. The germline V and J ends were trimmed by 1 base and 7 bases, with 17 bases remaining between them. The CDR3 runs to 15 residues.

The rearrangement links TRBV4-3 to TRBJ2-2; no reliable D call. The germline gives CDR1 LGHNA, CDR2 YSLEER. V was shortened by 0 bases and J by 1 base, with 6 bases between the two germline ends. The CDR3 spans 15 residues. CDR3 sequence reads: CASSQDEVNTGELFF. The CDR3 coding sequence is TGCGCCAGCAGCCAAGATGAAGTGAACACCGGGGAGCTGTTTTTT.

The rearrangement uses TRBV19 and TRBJ2-2, with 14 nucleotides matching TRBD2. With 5 bases clipped from V and 6 bases from J, the junction kept 11 bases outside the gene matches. The CDR3 is made up of 18 amino acids. In germline, CDR1 is LNHDA, CDR2 SQIVND (reference sequence). For the CDR3, the DNA is TGTGCCAGTAGTTCCCTCGGGACTAGCGGGAGCACGCCCGGGGAGCTGTTTTTT. Its protein is CASSSLGTSGSTPGELFF.

The V gene is TRBV7-9, the J gene TRBJ2-2; no reliable D call. Germline CDR1 and CDR2: SEHNR and FQNEAQ (reference sequence). The CDR3 is 11 amino acids. Trimming cost V 5 bases and J 6 bases, with 4 bases left between them. As DNA, the CDR3 is TGTGCCAGCAGCACGGCCGGGGAGCTGTTTTTT. Its protein product is CASSTAGELFF.

The rearrangement uses TRBV13 and TRBJ2-7; D assignment may be TRBD1 or TRBD2 (6 bases each). V was shortened by 7 bases and J by 7 bases, with 11 bases between the two germline ends. The CDR3 is 11 residues long. Germline CDR1 reads PRHDT; CDR2 reads FYEKMQ (reference sequence). The CDR3 is CASTKGGEQYF. For the CDR3, the DNA is TGTGCCAGCACCAAAGGGGGGGAGCAGTACTTC.

CDR3 loop: CASSFGNFSGANVLTF. The CDR3 DNA reads TGTGCCAGCAGTTTTGGCAACTTCTCTGGGGCCAACGTCCTGACTTTC. The chain has TRBV28 and TRBJ2-6, with D unresolved. Germline CDR1 reads MDHEN; CDR2 reads SYDVKM. The CDR3 has 16 residues. Deletions cut 3 bases from V and 0 bases from J, with 9 bases between.

The count of this clonotype is one. A much more abundant neighbour one base away suggests this may be a read error. V is TRBV7-9 and J is TRBJ2-6, with TRBD2 as a possible D gene (7 bases). The CDR3 contains 22 residues. Per germline, CDR1 SEHNR and CDR2 FQNEAQ (reference sequence). CDR3 in DNA: TGTGCCAGCAGCCCGACCCTTGGGGGGGCTGAGGAATTAGACTCTGGGGCCAGCGTCCTGACTTTC. This translates into CASSPTLGGAEELDSGASVLTF.

With regard to this clonotype: At one of its ends the junction is not consistent with the germline gene, which may arise from a read error. V usage is TRBV5-3 and J usage is TRBJ1-2; the D is unclear. TRBV5-3 qualifies as an ORF whose function is uncertain. CDR3 length equals 16 residues. This CDR3 is CASSLDRMRVVNGNTF. Here the CDR3 DNA reads TGTGCCAGCAGCTTGGATCGGATGAGGGTTGTGAATGGCAACACCTTC.